This entry describes one T cell receptor beta chain. Its antigen is unidentified. This entry comes from a study of identical twins. General study findings and limits: Excess twin sharing in beta out-of-frame sequences was weaker. Fewer insertions marked abundant cord blood beta clonotypes; young adult naive trended weakly, memory not at all.

Everyone who donated was a healthy Caucasian. Through template switching, a universal primer site was introduced, and the cDNA contained unique molecular identifiers. Via MiXCR, TCRdb re-called the 5' RACE reads, giving one row per CDR3 protein. The data contain roughly 630,000 distinct CDR3 sequences, roughly 7.1% of them seen just once; the ten biggest clones take up 1.5% to 2%. The V gene lost 4 bases and the J gene lost 17 bases, with 26 bases spanning the gap. The CDR3 totals 14 residues. Looked up from germline, CDR1 is SQVTM and CDR2 is ANQGSEA. In addition, the sample was reused for a study of yellow fever vaccine responses in identical twins.

The specimen was PBMCs. V is TRBV29-1 and J is TRBJ2-2, with D maybe TRBD1 (7 bases). The TCR sequence derives from a woman aged 18-30 years in good health. The CDR3 here is CSVVGDRATGEVFF. The CDR3 DNA sequence: TGCAGCGTTGTTGGTGACAGGGCTACCGGGGAGGTTTTTTTT.